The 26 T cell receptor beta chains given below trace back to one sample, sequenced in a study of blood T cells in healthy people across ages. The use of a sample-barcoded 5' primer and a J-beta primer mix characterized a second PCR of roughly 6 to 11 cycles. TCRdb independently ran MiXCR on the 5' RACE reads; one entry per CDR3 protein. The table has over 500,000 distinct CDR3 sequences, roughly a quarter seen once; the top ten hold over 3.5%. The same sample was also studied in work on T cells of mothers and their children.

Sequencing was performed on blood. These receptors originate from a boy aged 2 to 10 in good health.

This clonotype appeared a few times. The CDR3 region is CASSETGVYNSPLHF. CDR3 coding DNA: TGTGCCAGCAGTGAAACAGGGGTCTATAATTCACCCCTCCACTTT. V gene TRBV25-1 combines with J gene TRBJ1-6; 7 positions agree with TRBD1. Per germline, CDR1 MGHDK and CDR2 SYGVNS. The V and J ends lost 2 bases and 3 bases, in that order; junction bases with no gene match: 1. The CDR3 runs to 15 residues.

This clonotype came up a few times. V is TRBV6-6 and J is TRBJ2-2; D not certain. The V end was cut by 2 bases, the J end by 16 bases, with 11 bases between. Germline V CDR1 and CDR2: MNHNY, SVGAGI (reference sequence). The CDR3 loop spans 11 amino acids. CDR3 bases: TGTGCCAGCAGTTACGGGCTAGGGTGGTTTTTT. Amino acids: CASSYGLGWFF.

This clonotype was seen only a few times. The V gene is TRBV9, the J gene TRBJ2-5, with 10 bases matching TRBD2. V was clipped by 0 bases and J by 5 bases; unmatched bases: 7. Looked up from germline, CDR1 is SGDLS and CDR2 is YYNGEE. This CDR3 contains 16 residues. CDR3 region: CASSVGSSGGAETQYF. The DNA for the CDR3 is TGTGCCAGCAGCGTAGGGTCTAGCGGGGGCGCGGAGACCCAGTACTTC.

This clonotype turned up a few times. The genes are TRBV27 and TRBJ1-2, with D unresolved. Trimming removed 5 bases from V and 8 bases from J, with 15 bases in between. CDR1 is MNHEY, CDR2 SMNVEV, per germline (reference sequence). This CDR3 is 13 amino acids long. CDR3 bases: TGTGCCAGCAGTCCTGGGGTTTTCGTCGGCTACACCTTC. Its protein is CASSPGVFVGYTF.

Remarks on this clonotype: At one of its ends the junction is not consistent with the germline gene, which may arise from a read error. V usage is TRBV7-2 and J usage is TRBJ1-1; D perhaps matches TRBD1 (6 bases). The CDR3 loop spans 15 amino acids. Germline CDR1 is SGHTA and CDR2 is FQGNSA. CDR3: CASSLDYRVYTEASF. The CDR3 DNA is TGTGCCAGCAGCTTAGACTACAGGGTTTACACTGAAGCTTCCTTT.

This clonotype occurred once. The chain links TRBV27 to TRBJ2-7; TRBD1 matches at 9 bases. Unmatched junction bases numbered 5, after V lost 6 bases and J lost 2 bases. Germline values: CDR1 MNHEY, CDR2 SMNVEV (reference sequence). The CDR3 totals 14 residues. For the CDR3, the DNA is TGTGCCAGCAGCCACAGGGGGCTGGCCTACGAGCAGTACTTC. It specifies CASSHRGLAYEQYF.

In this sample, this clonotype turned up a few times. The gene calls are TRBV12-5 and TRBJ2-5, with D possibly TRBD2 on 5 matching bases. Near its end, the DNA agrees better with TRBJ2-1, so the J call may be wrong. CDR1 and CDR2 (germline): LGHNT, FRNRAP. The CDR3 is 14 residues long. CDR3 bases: TGTGCTAGTGGACCGGGGAGCACGATCAATGAGCAGTTCTTC. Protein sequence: CASGPGSTINEQFF.

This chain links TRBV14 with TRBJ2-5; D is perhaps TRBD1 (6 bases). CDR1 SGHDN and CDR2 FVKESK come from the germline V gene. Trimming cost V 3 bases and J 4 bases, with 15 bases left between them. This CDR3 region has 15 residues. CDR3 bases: TGTGCCAGCAGCCACAGGACAGAGGGACGAGAGACCCAGTACTTC. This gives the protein CASSHRTEGRETQYF.

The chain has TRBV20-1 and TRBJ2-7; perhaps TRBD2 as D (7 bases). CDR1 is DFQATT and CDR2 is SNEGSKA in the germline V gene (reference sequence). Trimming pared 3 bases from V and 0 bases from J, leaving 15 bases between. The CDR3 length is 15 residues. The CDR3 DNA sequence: TGCAGTGCTAGTCGGGGGGCAGGCCTCTCCTACGAGCAGTACTTC. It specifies CSASRGAGLSYEQYF.

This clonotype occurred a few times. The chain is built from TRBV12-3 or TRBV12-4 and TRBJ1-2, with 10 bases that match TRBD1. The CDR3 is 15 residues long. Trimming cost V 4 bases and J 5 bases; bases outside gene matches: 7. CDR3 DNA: TGTGCCAGCAGTTGGGGGACAGGGGTGGATTATGGCTACACCTTC. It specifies CASSWGTGVDYGYTF.

For the CDR3, the DNA is TGTGCCATCAGTGAAAGACAGGCTTCAGATGGCTACACCTTC. Its translation: CAISERQASDGYTF. V usage is TRBV10-3 and J usage is TRBJ1-2, with D perhaps matching TRBD1 (6 bases). This CDR3 is 14 amino acids long. V shed 3 bases and J shed 6 bases, with 14 bases lying between them. Germline CDR1 reads ENHRY; CDR2 reads SYGVKD.

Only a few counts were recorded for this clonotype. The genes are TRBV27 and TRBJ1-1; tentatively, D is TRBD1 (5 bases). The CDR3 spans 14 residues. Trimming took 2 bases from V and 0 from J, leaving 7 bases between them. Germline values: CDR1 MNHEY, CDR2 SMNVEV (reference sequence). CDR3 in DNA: TGTGCCAGCAGTTTAAAGGGGATGAACACTGAAGCTTTCTTT. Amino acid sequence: CASSLKGMNTEAFF.

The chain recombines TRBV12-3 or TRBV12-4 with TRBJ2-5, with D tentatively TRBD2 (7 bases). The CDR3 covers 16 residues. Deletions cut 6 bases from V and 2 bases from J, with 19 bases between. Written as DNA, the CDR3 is TGTGCCAGCAGCCGGGGGGCTAGCGGTCCTCAAGAGACCCAGTACTTC. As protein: CASSRGASGPQETQYF.

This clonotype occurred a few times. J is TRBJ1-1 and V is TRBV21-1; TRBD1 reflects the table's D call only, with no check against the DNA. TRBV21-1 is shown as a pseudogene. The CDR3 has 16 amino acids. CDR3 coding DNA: TGTGCCAGCAGCAAAGGCCGGGACAGGGAGGACACTGAAGCTTTCTTT. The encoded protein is CASSKGRDREDTEAFF.

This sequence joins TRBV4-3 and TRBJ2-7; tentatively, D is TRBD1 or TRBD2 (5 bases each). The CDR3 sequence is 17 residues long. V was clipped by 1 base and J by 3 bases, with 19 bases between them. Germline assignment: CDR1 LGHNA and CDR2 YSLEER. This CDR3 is CASSQALGDSFLYEQYF. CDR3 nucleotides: TGCGCCAGCAGCCAAGCACTAGGTGACAGCTTTCTCTACGAGCAGTACTTC.

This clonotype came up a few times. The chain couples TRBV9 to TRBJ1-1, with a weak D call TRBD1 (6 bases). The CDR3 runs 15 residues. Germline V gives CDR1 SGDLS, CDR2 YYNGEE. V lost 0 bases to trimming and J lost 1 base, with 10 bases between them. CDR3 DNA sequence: TGTGCCAGCAGCGTAGAAGCACAGGGGAACACTGAAGCTTTCTTT. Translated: CASSVEAQGNTEAFF.

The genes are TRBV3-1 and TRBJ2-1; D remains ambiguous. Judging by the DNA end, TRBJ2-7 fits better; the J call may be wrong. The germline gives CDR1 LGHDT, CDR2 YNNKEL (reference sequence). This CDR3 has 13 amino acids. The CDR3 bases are TGTGCCAGCAGCCAAGCGCCTCCCTACGAGCAGTACTTC. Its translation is CASSQAPPYEQYF.

For the CDR3, the DNA is TGCAGTGCTAGATTTGATAGGGGCTATGGCTACACCTTC. Protein sequence: CSARFDRGYGYTF. The chain links TRBV20-1 to TRBJ1-2; D perhaps matches TRBD1 (5 bases). The CDR3 has 13 amino acids. Per germline, CDR1 DFQATT and CDR2 SNEGSKA (reference sequence). V lost 2 bases and J lost 4, with 11 bases in between.

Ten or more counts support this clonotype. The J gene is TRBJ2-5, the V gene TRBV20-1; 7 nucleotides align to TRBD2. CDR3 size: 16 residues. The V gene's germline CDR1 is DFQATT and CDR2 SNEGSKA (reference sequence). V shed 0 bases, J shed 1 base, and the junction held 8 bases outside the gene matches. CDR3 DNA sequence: TGCAGTGCTAGAGACCCCCGGGCTAGCGGCCAAGAGACCCAGTACTTC. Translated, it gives CSARDPRASGQETQYF.

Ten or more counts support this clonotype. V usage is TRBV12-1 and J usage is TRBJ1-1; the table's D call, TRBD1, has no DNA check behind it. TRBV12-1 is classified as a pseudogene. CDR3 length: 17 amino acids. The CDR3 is CASSSPGTGIMNTEAFF. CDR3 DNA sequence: TGTGCCAGCAGCTCGCCCGGGACGGGTATAATGAACACTGAAGCTTTCTTT.

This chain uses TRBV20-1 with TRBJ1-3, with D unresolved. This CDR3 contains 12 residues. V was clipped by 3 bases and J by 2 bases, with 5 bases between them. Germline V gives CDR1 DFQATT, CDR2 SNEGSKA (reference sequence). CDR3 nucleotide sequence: TGCAGTGCTAGGGTCGCTGGAAACACCATATATTTT. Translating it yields CSARVAGNTIYF.

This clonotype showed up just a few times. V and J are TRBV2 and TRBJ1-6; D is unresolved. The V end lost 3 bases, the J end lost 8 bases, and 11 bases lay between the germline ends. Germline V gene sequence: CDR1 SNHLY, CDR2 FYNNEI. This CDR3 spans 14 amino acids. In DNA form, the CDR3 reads TGTGCCAGCAGTGATCGCCTCGGGGATTCACCCCTCCACTTT. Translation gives CASSDRLGDSPLHF.

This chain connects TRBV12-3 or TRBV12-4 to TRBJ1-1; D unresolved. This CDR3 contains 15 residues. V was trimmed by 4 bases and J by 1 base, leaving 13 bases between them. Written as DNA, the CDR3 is TGTGCCAGCAGTTCGCGCGCCCTAACGAACACTGAAGCTTTCTTT. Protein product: CASSSRALTNTEAFF.

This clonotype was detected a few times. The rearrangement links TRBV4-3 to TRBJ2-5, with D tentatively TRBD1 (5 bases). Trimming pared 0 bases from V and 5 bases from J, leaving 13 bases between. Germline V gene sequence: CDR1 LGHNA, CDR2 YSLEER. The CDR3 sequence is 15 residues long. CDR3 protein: CASSQDWGQRETQYF. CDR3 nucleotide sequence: TGCGCCAGCAGCCAAGATTGGGGCCAACGGGAGACCCAGTACTTC.

CDR3 protein: CASSQDIPRPTFF. DNA of the CDR3: TGTGCCAGCAGCCAAGATATACCCCGACCGACTTTCTTT. V is TRBV3-1 and J is TRBJ1-1; D not certain. The CDR3 totals 13 residues. The germline CDR1 and CDR2 sequences are LGHDT and YNNKEL (reference sequence). Deletions cut 0 bases from V and 12 bases from J, with 14 bases between.

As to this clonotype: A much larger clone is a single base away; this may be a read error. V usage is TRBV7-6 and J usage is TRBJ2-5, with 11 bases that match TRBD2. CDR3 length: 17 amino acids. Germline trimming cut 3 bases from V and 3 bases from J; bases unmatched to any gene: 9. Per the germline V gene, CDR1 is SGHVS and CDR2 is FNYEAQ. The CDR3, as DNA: TGTGCCAGCAGCTTCGTGACTAGCGGGACGCGCAAAGAGACCCAGTACTTC. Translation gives CASSFVTSGTRKETQYF. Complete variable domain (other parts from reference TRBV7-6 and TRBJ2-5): GAGVSQSPRYKVTKRGQDVALRCDPISGHVSLYWYRQALGQGPEFLTYFNYEAQQDKSGLPNDRFSAERPEGSISTLTIQRTEQRDSAMYRCASSFVTSGTRKETQYFGPGTRLLVL.